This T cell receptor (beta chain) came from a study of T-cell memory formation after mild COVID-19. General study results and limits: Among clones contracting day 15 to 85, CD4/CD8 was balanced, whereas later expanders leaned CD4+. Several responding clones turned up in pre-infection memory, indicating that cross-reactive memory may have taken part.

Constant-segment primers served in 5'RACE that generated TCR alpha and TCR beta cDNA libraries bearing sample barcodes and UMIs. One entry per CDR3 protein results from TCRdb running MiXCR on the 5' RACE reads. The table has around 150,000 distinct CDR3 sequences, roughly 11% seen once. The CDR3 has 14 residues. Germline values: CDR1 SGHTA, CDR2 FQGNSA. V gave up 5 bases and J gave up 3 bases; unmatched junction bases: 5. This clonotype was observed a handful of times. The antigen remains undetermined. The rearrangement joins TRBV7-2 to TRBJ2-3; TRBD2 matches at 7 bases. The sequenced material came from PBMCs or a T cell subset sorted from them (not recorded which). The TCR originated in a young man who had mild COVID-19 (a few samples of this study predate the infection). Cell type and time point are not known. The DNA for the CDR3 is TGTGCCAGCAGCCCCGGACTAGAGACAGATACGCAGTATTTT. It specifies CASSPGLETDTQYF.